This TCR beta chain is drawn from a study of PD-L1 blockade in urothelial cancer. Overall study: Blood analysis occurred 3 weeks (second dose) and 6 weeks after treatment start.

Points from the study as a whole: Clones that were tumor-associated expanded more in the blood of durable-benefit patients at 3 weeks.

This table comes from immunoSEQ multiplex PCR, and its TCRdb copy is limited to in-frame clones, with some not included. The repertoire has 44,000 or so clones, approximately 90% of them found once; the top ten carry about 4.2%. This CDR3 has 15 residues. Turning to this clone: Antigen unknown.

The sequence came from a man at least 80 years old with urothelial cancer. The V and J genes are TRBV21-1 and TRBJ2-7; the D call of TRBD1 is as the table states it, not checked on the DNA. TRBV21-1 represents a pseudogene. The sample consisted of PBMCs, taken around atezolizumab (anti-PD-L1) treatment. This chain's CDR3 is CASSQNRGISYEQYF. DNA for the CDR3: TGTGCCAGCAGCCAAAACAGGGGTATCTCCTACGAGCAGTACTTC.